The following is a T cell receptor (beta chain) sequence with its context. Without the conserved terminal phenylalanine or tryptophan, this CDR3 likely stems from a read error. The length of the CDR3 is 16 residues. CDR1 and CDR2 from the germline V gene are DFQATT and SNEGSKA (reference sequence). V lost 4 bases, J lost 0 bases, and 16 bases lay in between. Diagnostic assessment was based on clinical symptoms, serum thyroxine and TRAb, thyroid ultrasound and orbital computed tomography. Blood from later-ophthalmopathy patients was taken at first hyperthyroidism diagnosis. Isolation of PBMCs was performed on around 9.4 ml fresh peripheral blood. This record belongs to a study of T cells in Graves' hyperthyroidism and ophthalmopathy. There were TCR beta CDR3 regions amplified from RNA transcripts. First-round RT-PCR targeting the TCR CDR3 was performed with the HTBI primer set. TCRdb itself ran the multiplex PCR reads through MiXCR, one entry per CDR3 protein. Of almost 600,000 distinct CDR3 sequences in the sample, more than 11% were seen once.

The TCR sequence derives from a woman in her 30s with Graves' hyperthyroidism that later progressed to Graves' ophthalmopathy. The chain has TRBV20-1 and TRBJ2-1; a weak D match, TRBD2 (6 bases). Sequenced input: blood. The CDR3 loop reads CSAILGLPSSYNEQFS. The CDR3 DNA reads TGCAGTGCTATCTTAGGACTACCTAGCTCCTACAATGAGCAGTTCTCC.